This TCR beta chain was identified in a study of cytomegalovirus exposure and HLA in healthy donors. Study-level points and caveats: Rare sequences made up most TCRs, while some public TCRs were found in many donors. According to a later analysis, TCR clusters from the first cohort tended to co-occur in the roughly 110 validation repertoires. In vitro assays verified that three CMV-associated chains recognized CMV antigens specifically. Researchers catalogued roughly 150 TCR beta chains as cytomegalovirus-associated.

Some clones are missing from TCRdb's copy, which holds only in-frame ones; the method was immunoSEQ multiplex PCR. This sample yields over 85,000 clones, of which approximately 94% are seen a single time; 1.1% belongs to the top ten. About this clone itself: The antigen is unknown.

CDR1 and CDR2 from the germline V gene are MNHNY and SVGAGI (reference sequence). V gave up 10 bases and J gave up 0 bases; unmatched junction bases: 8. CDR3 length equals 14 residues. The sequence came from a young woman in good health and CMV-seropositive. The genes are TRBV6-6 and TRBJ1-1, with 7 bases matching TRBD1. The sequencing input was PBMCs. The CDR3 protein is CATRDRQMNTEAFF. As DNA, the CDR3 is TGTGCCACACGGGACAGACAAATGAACACTGAAGCTTTCTTT.